Below are 3 T cell receptor beta chains sequenced from a single sample in a study of T cell repertoires in cytomegalovirus infection. TCRdb re-called the reads through MiXCR, storing one row per CDR3 protein. In the table there are around 450,000 distinct CDR3 sequences, 30% to 40% of which are singletons. Sequencing was carried out using PBMCs. The receptors here all came from a human donor in good health (CMV status not recorded). Some clones in this sample may be carry-over from other donors' samples.

This rearrangement joins TRBV12-3 or TRBV12-4 to TRBJ1-1, with 7 bases aligning to TRBD1. Germline trimming cut 3 bases from V and 1 base from J; bases unmatched to any gene: 5. This CDR3 spans 15 amino acids. CDR3 nucleotide sequence: TGTGCCAGCAGTTTTTCCAGGGGGTGGAACACTGAAGCTTTCTTT. The encoded protein is CASSFSRGWNTEAFF.

The chain employs TRBV10-3 and TRBJ1-2, with 8 bases that match TRBD1. V was clipped by 4 bases and J by 0 bases; unmatched bases: 10. Germline values: CDR1 ENHRY, CDR2 SYGVKD. CDR3 length: 17 residues. CDR3 region: CAISGPGGSSANYGYTF. For the CDR3, the DNA is TGTGCCATCAGTGGCCCAGGGGGCTCCTCCGCTAACTATGGCTACACCTTC.

This rearrangement joins TRBV4-1 to TRBJ1-2; 7 bases agree with TRBD1. This CDR3 is 15 amino acids long. V was pared by 2 bases and J by 4 bases, with 7 bases of the junction left unmatched. Germline V gene sequence: CDR1 MGHRA, CDR2 YSYEKL. In nucleotides, the CDR3 is TGCGCCAGCAGCCAACTTCAGGGGGATGGCTATGGCTACACCTTC. Protein product: CASSQLQGDGYGYTF.